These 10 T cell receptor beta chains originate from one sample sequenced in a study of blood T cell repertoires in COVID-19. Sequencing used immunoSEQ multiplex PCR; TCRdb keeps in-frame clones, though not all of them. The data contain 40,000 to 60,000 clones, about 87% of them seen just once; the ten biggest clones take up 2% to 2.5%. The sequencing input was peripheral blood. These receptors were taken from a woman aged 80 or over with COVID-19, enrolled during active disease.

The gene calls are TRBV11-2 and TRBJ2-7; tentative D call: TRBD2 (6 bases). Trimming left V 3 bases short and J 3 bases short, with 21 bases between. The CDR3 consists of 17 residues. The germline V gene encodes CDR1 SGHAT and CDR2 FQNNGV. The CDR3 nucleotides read TGTGCCAGCAGCTTGCAGACGGGACTCCTAAGGCTCTACGAGCAGTACTTC. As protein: CASSLQTGLLRLYEQYF.

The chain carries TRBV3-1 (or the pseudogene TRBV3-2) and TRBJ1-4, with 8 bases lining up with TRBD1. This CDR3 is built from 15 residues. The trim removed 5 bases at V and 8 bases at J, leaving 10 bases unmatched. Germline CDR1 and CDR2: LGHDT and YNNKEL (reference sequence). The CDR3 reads CASSKGQARMEKLFF. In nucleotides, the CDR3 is TGTGCCAGCAGCAAGGGACAGGCCCGGATGGAAAAACTGTTTTTT.

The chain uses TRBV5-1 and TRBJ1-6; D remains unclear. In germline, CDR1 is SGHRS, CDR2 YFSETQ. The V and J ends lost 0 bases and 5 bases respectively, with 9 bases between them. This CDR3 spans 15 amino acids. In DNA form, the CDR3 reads TGCGCCAGCAGCTTGGCGGGGTTGGATAATTCACCCCTCCACTTT. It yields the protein CASSLAGLDNSPLHF.

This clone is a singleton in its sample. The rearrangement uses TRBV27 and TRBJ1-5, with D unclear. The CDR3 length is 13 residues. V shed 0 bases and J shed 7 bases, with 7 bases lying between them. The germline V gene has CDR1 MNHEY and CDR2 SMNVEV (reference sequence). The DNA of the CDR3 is TGTGCCAGCAGTTTATCATGGCCCCAGCCCCAGCATTTT. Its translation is CASSLSWPQPQHF.

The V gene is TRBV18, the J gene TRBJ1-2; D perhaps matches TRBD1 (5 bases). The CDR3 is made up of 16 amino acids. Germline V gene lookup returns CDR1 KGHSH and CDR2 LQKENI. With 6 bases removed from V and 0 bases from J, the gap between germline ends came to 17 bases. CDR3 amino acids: CASSQGYGGANYGYTF. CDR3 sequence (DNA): TGTGCCAGCTCGCAAGGGTACGGAGGGGCTAACTATGGCTACACCTTC.

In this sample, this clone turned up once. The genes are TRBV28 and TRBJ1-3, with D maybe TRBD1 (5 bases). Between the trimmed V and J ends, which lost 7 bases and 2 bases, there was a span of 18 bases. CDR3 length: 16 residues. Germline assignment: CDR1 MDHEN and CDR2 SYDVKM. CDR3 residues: CASTPAGDEAGNTIYF. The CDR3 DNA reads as TGTGCCAGCACCCCAGCGGGGGATGAGGCTGGAAACACCATATATTTT.

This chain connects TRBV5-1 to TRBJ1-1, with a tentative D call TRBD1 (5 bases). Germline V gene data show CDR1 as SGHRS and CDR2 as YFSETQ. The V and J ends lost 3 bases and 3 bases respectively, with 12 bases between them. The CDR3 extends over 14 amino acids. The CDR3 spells CASSSSQGHTEAFF. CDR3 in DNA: TGCGCCAGCAGCTCCTCGCAGGGTCACACTGAAGCTTTCTTT.

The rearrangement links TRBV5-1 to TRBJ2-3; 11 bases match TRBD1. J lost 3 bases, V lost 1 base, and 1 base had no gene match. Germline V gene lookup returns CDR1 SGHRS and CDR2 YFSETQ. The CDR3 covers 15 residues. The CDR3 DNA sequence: TGCGCCAGCAGCTTGAGGGACAGGGGGACAGATACGCAGTATTTT. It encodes CASSLRDRGTDTQYF.

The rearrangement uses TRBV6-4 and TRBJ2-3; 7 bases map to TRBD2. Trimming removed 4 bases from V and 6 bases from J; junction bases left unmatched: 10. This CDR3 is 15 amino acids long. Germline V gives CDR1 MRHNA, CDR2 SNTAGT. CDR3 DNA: TGTGCCAGCAGTGCCGTCCCGACTAGCTTTGATACGCAGTATTTT. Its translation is CASSAVPTSFDTQYF.

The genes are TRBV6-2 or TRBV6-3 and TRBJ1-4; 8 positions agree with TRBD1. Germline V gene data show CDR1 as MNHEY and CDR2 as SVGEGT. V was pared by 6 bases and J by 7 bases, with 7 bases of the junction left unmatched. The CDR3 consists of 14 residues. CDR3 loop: CASSPGQGVEKLFF. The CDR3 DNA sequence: TGTGCCAGCAGCCCCGGACAGGGAGTTGAAAAACTGTTTTTT.